The clone carrying this T cell receptor (beta chain) was counted a single time. This CDR3 region has 14 residues. CDR1 is SGHAT and CDR2 is FQDESV in the germline V gene (reference sequence). Trimming took 5 bases from V and 7 from J; bases not matched to a gene: 5. This sample was taken from a study of immune evolution from preneoplasia to lung adenocarcinoma. Looking at the study overall: HLA loss of heterozygosity: over 5.5% AIS, over 12% MIA, about 30% ADC, none AAH.

The repertoire was sequenced with immunoSEQ multiplex PCR; TCRdb's copy has only in-frame clones and lacks some. The table has some 3,700 clones, about 70% seen once. The chain joins TRBV11-1 to TRBJ1-4; TRBD1 aligns across 9 bases. This sequence was found in a person aged 55-85 years with lung adenocarcinoma. Source material: FFPE minimally invasive lung adenocarcinoma tissue. This CDR3 is CASSNGQGREKLFF. The CDR3 nucleotides are TGTGCCAGCAGCAATGGACAGGGGCGTGAAAAACTGTTTTTT.